Shown below are 29 T cell receptor beta chains from a single sample sequenced in a study of T-cell memory formation after mild COVID-19 (dated by TCRdb to the early 2020s). Libraries were constructed by 5' RACE. Instrument used: Illumina NovaSeq 6000. The public reads were quality trimmed at Q25 with fastp and then assembled into clones with MiXCR by TCRdb, keeping productive beta chains. Entries are consolidated by CDR3 protein sequence, retaining the most common genes and DNA. This sample comprises 200,000 to 250,000 distinct CDR3 sequences, roughly 10% of them detected only once. Around 21% of the sample lies in the top ten. The specimen was PBMCs or a T cell subset sorted from them (not recorded which). These receptor sequences come from a man aged 18 to 29 who had mild COVID-19 (a few samples of this study predate the infection). The sample titles of this study are shuffled in the database, so cell type and time point are left out; the donor was told from shared clones.

This clonotype was counted at least ten times. V gene TRBV5-1 combines with J gene TRBJ2-5, with 10 bases that match TRBD2. V gave up 0 bases and J gave up 5 bases; unmatched junction bases: 4. From germline, CDR1 is SGHRS and CDR2 YFSETQ. The CDR3 sequence is 15 residues long. The CDR3 bases are TGCGCCAGCAGCTTGGCCGGGACTAGCGATGAGACCCAGTACTTC. This translates into CASSLAGTSDETQYF. The full variable domain, rest sourced from reference TRBV5-1 and TRBJ2-5, is KAGVTQTPRYLIKTRGQQVTLSCSPISGHRSVSWYQQTPGQGLQFLFEYFSETQRNKGNFPGRFSGRQFSNSRSEMNVSTLELGDSALYLCASSLAGTSDETQYFGPGTRLLVL.

This clonotype was picked up many times. V and J are TRBV4-2 and TRBJ1-4; D gene uncertain. Between the trimmed V and J ends, which lost 0 bases and 8 bases, there was a span of 13 bases. Per the germline V gene, CDR1 is LGHNA and CDR2 is YNFKEQ. The CDR3 sequence is 15 residues long. DNA of the CDR3: TGTGCCAGCAGCCAAGATCCGACCTCTCTCGAAAAACTGTTTTTT. Residues: CASSQDPTSLEKLFF.

This clonotype was detected only a few times. The rearrangement joins TRBV2 to TRBJ2-7; 10 bases agree with TRBD1. After removal of 3 bases from V and 0 bases from J, the junction contained 11 bases not matched to a gene. Germline V gene data show CDR1 as SNHLY and CDR2 as FYNNEI. The length of the CDR3 is 18 residues. The CDR3 DNA sequence: TGTGCCAGCAGTGACCGTTTTGTTAGGGACAGGGGCTCCTACGAGCAGTACGTC. Its translation: CASSDRFVRDRGSYEQYV.

The chain combines TRBV9 with TRBJ1-1; TRBD1 is a possible D gene (5 bases). This CDR3 is built from 15 residues. The germline V and J ends were trimmed by 0 bases and 5 bases, with 14 bases remaining between them. The V gene's germline CDR1 is SGDLS and CDR2 YYNGEE. CDR3 region: CASSVDRGSRTEAFF. The CDR3 nucleotides are TGTGCCAGCAGCGTAGATCGGGGCTCGCGAACTGAAGCTTTCTTT.

The table lists this clonotype with many counts. The chain has TRBV5-1 and TRBJ2-3, with a tentative D call TRBD2 (5 bases). CDR3 length: 15 residues. V gave up 2 bases and J gave up 6 bases, with 16 bases separating them. CDR1 is SGHRS and CDR2 is YFSETQ in the germline V gene. The CDR3 DNA reads as TGCGCCAGCAGCTTTGAGGGAAGAAGGGTTGATACGCAGTATTTT. Its protein is CASSFEGRRVDTQYF.

This clonotype was seen more than once but under ten times. V is TRBV20-1 and J is TRBJ1-3; D is ambiguous. V gave up 3 bases and J gave up 2 bases, with 8 bases separating them. Germline V lookup: CDR1 DFQATT, CDR2 SNEGSKA (reference sequence). This CDR3 is built from 13 residues. DNA for the CDR3: TGCAGTGCTAGCAACCCGACTGGAAACACCATATATTTT. Translation: CSASNPTGNTIYF.

The chain has TRBV9 and TRBJ1-2, with no clear D. The CDR3 consists of 15 residues. Per germline, CDR1 SGDLS and CDR2 YYNGEE. Trimming took 3 bases from V and 1 from J, leaving 13 bases between them. The CDR3 DNA reads as TGTGCCAGCAGCGCCCAACAAGGGAGTAACTATGGCTACACCTTC. It encodes CASSAQQGSNYGYTF.

A few counts support this clonotype. The V and J genes are TRBV12-3 or TRBV12-4 and TRBJ2-3; D is unresolved. Trimming pared 5 bases from V and 2 bases from J, leaving 17 bases between. The CDR3 runs to 16 residues. The DNA for the CDR3 is TGTGCCAGCAGTGGACGGTCCTTCGGTTCCACAGATACGCAGTATTTT. Translated, it gives CASSGRSFGSTDTQYF.

V gene TRBV29-1 combines with J gene TRBJ1-5; no clear D gene. Germline CDR1 SQVTM, CDR2 ANQGSEA. V shed 4 bases and J shed 1 base, with 8 bases lying between them. The CDR3 has 13 residues. The CDR3 DNA reads TGCAGCGTTGTCGCCAGCAGCAATCAGCCCCAGCATTTT. Translating it yields CSVVASSNQPQHF.

Ten or more counts support this clonotype. This chain uses TRBV4-1 with TRBJ2-1, with 11 bases matching TRBD2. The CDR3 has 17 amino acids. V trimming: 0 bases; J trimming: 12 bases; junction bases outside the gene matches: 13. Germline CDR1 is MGHRA and CDR2 is YSYEKL. This chain's CDR3 is CASSQDGTSGHNRGQFF. The CDR3 DNA reads TGCGCCAGCAGCCAAGATGGGACTAGCGGTCATAATCGTGGGCAGTTCTTC.

A few counts support this clonotype. The chain couples TRBV5-1 to TRBJ2-1, with D possibly matching TRBD2 (6 bases). This CDR3 has 15 amino acids. The V end was cut by 4 bases, the J end by 2 bases, with 13 bases between. CDR1 is SGHRS and CDR2 is YFSETQ in the germline V gene. CDR3 coding DNA: TGCGCCAGCAGCCCGATAGCGGCCGCCTACAATGAGCAGTTCTTC. It codes for CASSPIAAAYNEQFF.

This clonotype was seen a few times. The rearrangement uses TRBV9 and TRBJ2-2; TRBD1 is a possible D gene (5 bases). This CDR3 is built from 16 residues. Trimming cost V 1 base and J 6 bases, with 16 bases left between them. Germline V gives CDR1 SGDLS, CDR2 YYNGEE. CDR3 in amino acids: CASSVTDSLSAGELFF. The CDR3 region has the DNA TGTGCCAGCAGCGTAACCGACAGTCTATCGGCCGGGGAGCTGTTTTTT. The variable domain in full, with the rest retrieved from reference TRBV9 and TRBJ2-2, is DSGVTQTPKHLITATGQRVTLRCSPRSGDLSVYWYQQSLDQGLQFLIQYYNGEERAKGNILERFSAQQFPDLHSELNLSSLELGDSALYFCASSVTDSLSAGELFFGEGSRLTVL.

The rearrangement uses TRBV6-5 and TRBJ1-2, with D possibly matching TRBD1 (6 bases). Germline V lookup: CDR1 MNHEY, CDR2 SVGAGI. The CDR3 is made up of 15 amino acids. Trimming pared 2 bases from V and 0 bases from J, leaving 10 bases between. CDR3 in amino acids: CASSYEGGANYGYTF. CDR3 coding DNA: TGTGCCAGCAGTTACGAGGGGGGAGCTAACTATGGCTACACCTTC.

This clonotype was recorded a few times. The gene calls are TRBV20-1 and TRBJ2-3, with 10 bases fitting TRBD2. The ends lost 4 bases at V and 0 bases at J; junction bases unmatched: 4. This CDR3 spans 15 amino acids. In germline, CDR1 is DFQATT, CDR2 SNEGSKA (reference sequence). The chain's CDR3 is CSAIGSGGSTDTQYF. The CDR3 DNA sequence: TGCAGTGCTATAGGTAGCGGGGGGAGCACAGATACGCAGTATTTT.

V usage is TRBV20-1 and J usage is TRBJ1-5, with D possibly matching TRBD1 (5 bases). The CDR3 consists of 14 residues. Per the germline V gene, CDR1 is DFQATT and CDR2 is SNEGSKA (reference sequence). V was shortened by 1 base and J by 6 bases, with 13 bases between the two germline ends. The CDR3 protein is CSARVGERGQPQHF. In DNA, the CDR3 is TGCAGTGCTAGAGTGGGGGAAAGAGGTCAGCCCCAGCATTTT.

This clonotype was recorded a few times. The chain joins TRBV4-2 to TRBJ2-1; D could derive from TRBD1 or TRBD2 (5 bases each). The CDR3 sequence is 14 residues long. Germline lookup yields CDR1 LGHNA and CDR2 YNFKEQ. V was pared by 5 bases and J by 7 bases, with 15 bases between. The CDR3 loop reads CASSYRDRDNEQFF. The CDR3 DNA reads TGTGCCAGCAGCTACCGGGACCGTGATAATGAGCAGTTCTTC.

V gene TRBV5-1 combines with J gene TRBJ2-7; 13 nucleotides line up with TRBD2. The CDR3 consists of 14 residues. J gave up 5 bases and V 2 bases, and 1 base lay outside the gene matches. Germline loops: CDR1 SGHRS, CDR2 YFSETQ. For the CDR3, the DNA is TGCGCCAGCAGCTTTGGACTAGCGGGGGACGAGCAGTACTTC. Translation gives CASSFGLAGDEQYF.

CDR3 sequence (DNA): TGTGCCAGCAGTCCCCTAGCGGGGGGCCTCAACTCCTACAATGAGCAGTTCTTC. Protein: CASSPLAGGLNSYNEQFF. The chain couples TRBV6-2 or TRBV6-3 to TRBJ2-1; 11 nucleotides agree with TRBD2. V lost 5 bases and J lost 0; bases outside the gene matches: 9. Germline CDR1 MNHEY, CDR2 SVGEGT. The CDR3 loop spans 18 amino acids.

This clonotype has just a few counts. The gene calls are TRBV5-1 and TRBJ2-5; 7 nucleotides line up with TRBD1. From germline, CDR1 is SGHRS and CDR2 YFSETQ. The CDR3 loop spans 14 amino acids. The junction had 4 bases not matched to a gene; V was cut back by 4 bases and J by 1 base. This chain's CDR3 is CASSQGQFQETQYF. The CDR3 DNA reads as TGCGCCAGCAGCCAGGGACAGTTCCAAGAGACCCAGTACTTC. Based on the CDR3 plus reference TRBV5-1 and TRBJ2-5, the full variable domain is KAGVTQTPRYLIKTRGQQVTLSCSPISGHRSVSWYQQTPGQGLQFLFEYFSETQRNKGNFPGRFSGRQFSNSRSEMNVSTLELGDSALYLCASSQGQFQETQYFGPGTRLLVL.

The gene calls are TRBV5-1 and TRBJ2-5; TRBD2 matches 13 bases. V dropped 3 bases and J dropped 2; count of bases not matched to a gene: 7. CDR1 is SGHRS, CDR2 YFSETQ, per germline. The CDR3 is 17 amino acids. The CDR3 region is CASSSYGLAGVQETQYF. The CDR3 region has the DNA TGCGCCAGCAGCTCGTACGGACTAGCGGGGGTTCAAGAGACCCAGTACTTC. Supplemented by reference TRBV5-1 and TRBJ2-5, the full variable domain reads KAGVTQTPRYLIKTRGQQVTLSCSPISGHRSVSWYQQTPGQGLQFLFEYFSETQRNKGNFPGRFSGRQFSNSRSEMNVSTLELGDSALYLCASSSYGLAGVQETQYFGPGTRLLVL.

This clonotype occurred a few times. The CDR3 DNA reads as TGTGCCAGCACCTTGGGACAGGTGGCTCAGCCCCAGCATTTT. Encoded protein: CASTLGQVAQPQHF. The chain has TRBV12-3 or TRBV12-4 and TRBJ1-5, with TRBD1 identical over 8 bases. The CDR3 covers 14 residues. J was trimmed by 6 bases and V by 7 bases; bases with no gene match: 8.

This chain joins TRBV29-1 and TRBJ1-1, with D maybe TRBD1 (5 bases). The CDR3 length is 13 residues. The V end lost 6 bases, the J end lost 1 base, and 12 bases lay between the germline ends. Germline CDR1 reads SQVTM; CDR2 reads ANQGSEA. This chain's CDR3 is CSVRGTENTEAFF. The CDR3 DNA sequence: TGCAGCGTCCGCGGGACGGAGAACACTGAAGCTTTCTTT.

In this sample, this clonotype turned up a few times. This chain uses TRBV7-2 with TRBJ2-1, with 8 bases aligning to TRBD1. The V and J ends lost 5 bases and 5 bases, in that order; junction bases with no gene match: 5. Germline CDR1 and CDR2: SGHTA and FQGNSA. The CDR3 is 14 amino acids. The CDR3 coding sequence is TGTGCCAGCAGCCAATGGGGACAGGACAATGAGCAGTTCTTC. Translation gives CASSQWGQDNEQFF. Full variable domain (missing parts from reference TRBV7-2 and TRBJ2-1): GAGVSQSPSNKVTEKGKDVELRCDPISGHTALYWYRQSLGQGLEFLIYFQGNSAPDKSGLPSDRFSAERTGGSVSTLTIQRTQQEDSAVYLCASSQWGQDNEQFFGPGTRLTVL.

This clonotype was recorded many times. This chain joins TRBV5-1 and TRBJ2-7; 7 bases fit TRBD1. Trimming at V came to 4 bases and at J to 7 bases, leaving 5 bases not matched to a gene. This CDR3 is 12 amino acids long. In germline, CDR1 is SGHRS, CDR2 YFSETQ. This CDR3 reads CASSNRGGEQYF. CDR3 nucleotides: TGCGCCAGCAGCAACAGGGGTGGGGAGCAGTACTTC.

V usage is TRBV12-3 or TRBV12-4 and J usage is TRBJ2-1, with 8 bases fitting TRBD1. The length of the CDR3 is 17 residues. The J segment lost 9 bases and the V segment lost 6 bases, leaving 19 bases of the junction unmatched. Here the CDR3 reads CASSLGQGRGGETEQFF. CDR3 sequence (DNA): TGTGCCAGCAGCCTCGGACAGGGCCGAGGCGGGGAAACTGAGCAGTTCTTC.

There are many counts of this clonotype. The chain employs TRBV7-9 and TRBJ1-2; D is unclear. From germline, CDR1 is SEHNR and CDR2 FQNEAQ (reference sequence). V lost 1 base to trimming and J lost 5 bases, with 11 bases between them. The CDR3 is 14 residues long. CDR3 in DNA: TGTGCCAGCAGCTTAGGGGCGGGGTTATATGGCTACACCTTC. Amino acids: CASSLGAGLYGYTF. The variable domain in full, completed from reference TRBV7-9 and TRBJ1-2, reads DTGVSQNPRHKITKRGQNVTFRCDPISEHNRLYWYRQTLGQGPEFLTYFQNEAQLEKSRLLSDRFSAERPKGSFSTLEIQRTEQGDSAMYLCASSLGAGLYGYTFGSGTRLTVV.

V and J are TRBV30 and TRBJ2-5; no clear D gene. Germline CDR1 reads GTSNPN; CDR2 reads SVGIG (reference sequence). The CDR3 consists of 12 residues. The V end was cut by 2 bases, the J end by 5 bases, with 9 bases between. CDR3 nucleotide sequence: TGTGCCTGGAGTTTGGGTATGGAGACCCAGTACTTC. Its translation: CAWSLGMETQYF.

This clonotype has more than one count but fewer than ten. The chain is built from TRBV3-1 and TRBJ2-4; D unclear. The V end lost 1 base, the J end lost 0 bases, and 13 bases lay between the germline ends. The CDR3 is 17 amino acids. Germline assignment: CDR1 LGHDT and CDR2 YNNKEL (reference sequence). CDR3 bases: TGTGCCAGCAGCCAAGTACGAGGAAACCTAGCCAAAAACATTCAGTACTTC. Encoded protein: CASSQVRGNLAKNIQYF. The full variable domain, its missing parts supplied by reference TRBV3-1 and TRBJ2-4, is DTAVSQTPKYLVTQMGNDKSIKCEQNLGHDTMYWYKQDSKKFLKIMFSYNNKELIINETVPNRFSPKSPDKAHLNLHINSLELGDSAVYFCASSQVRGNLAKNIQYFGAGTRLSVL.

Only a few counts were recorded for this clonotype. V gene TRBV27 combines with J gene TRBJ2-7; 8 positions match TRBD2. Germline V lookup: CDR1 MNHEY, CDR2 SMNVEV (reference sequence). After removal of 5 bases from V and 2 bases from J, the junction contained 14 bases not matched to a gene. This CDR3 comprises 17 residues. The DNA of the CDR3 is TGTGCCAGCAGTCCCCGACTGGCGGGGGGCCCCCCCTACGAGCAGTACTTC. Amino acids: CASSPRLAGGPPYEQYF.